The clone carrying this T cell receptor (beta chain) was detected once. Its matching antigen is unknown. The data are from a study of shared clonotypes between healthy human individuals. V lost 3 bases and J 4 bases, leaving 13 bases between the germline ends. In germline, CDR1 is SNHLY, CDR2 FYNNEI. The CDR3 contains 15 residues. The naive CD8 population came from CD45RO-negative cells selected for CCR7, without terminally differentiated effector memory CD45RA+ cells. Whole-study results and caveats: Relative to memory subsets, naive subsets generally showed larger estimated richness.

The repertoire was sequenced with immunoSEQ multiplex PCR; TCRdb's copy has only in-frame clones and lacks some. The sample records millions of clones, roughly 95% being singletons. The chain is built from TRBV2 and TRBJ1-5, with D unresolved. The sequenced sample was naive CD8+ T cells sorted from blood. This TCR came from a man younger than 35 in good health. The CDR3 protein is CASSEVVAGNQPQHF. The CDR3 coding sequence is TGTGCCAGCAGTGAGGTTGTGGCGGGGAATCAGCCCCAGCATTTT.